This record covers a single TCR beta chain. Study members were between roughly 18 and 89 years old and lived in around 24 US regions. This CDR3 contains 15 residues. V lost 0 bases and J 7 bases, leaving 17 bases between the germline ends. From germline, CDR1 is SGDLS and CDR2 YYNGEE. In the source study's methods: Researchers report that nucleated cell counts were estimated from reference gene primer amplification. Clones were read by immunoSEQ multiplex PCR, and TCRdb kept only the in-frame ones, dropping some. Clonal size and the V and J genes are those of that table, whereas D and trimming came from the DNA. Of about 400,000 clones in the sample, around 92% were seen once. The sample comes from a study of blood T cell repertoires in COVID-19. Study at large: Sites in the United States, Italy and Spain provided acute and convalescent COVID-19 samples. Sources were T cells, B-cell-depleted T cells, or PBMCs; the material itself was cDNA or gDNA.

The sequencing input was PBMCs or T cells enriched from blood (not recorded which). This sequence originates from a woman aged 25 to 39 who had recovered from COVID-19. The V and J genes are TRBV9 and TRBJ2-7; possible D gene TRBD1, 6 bases. The CDR3 spells CASSVGPLGAREQYF. CDR3 in DNA: TGTGCCAGCAGCGTAGGGCCCCTGGGGGCCCGTGAGCAGTACTTC.